This entry lists 25 T cell receptor beta chains sequenced from one sample in a study of T cell responses to AZD1222 COVID-19 vaccine. Sequencing used immunoSEQ multiplex PCR; TCRdb keeps in-frame clones, though not all of them. The sample records about 120,000 clones, approximately 91% being singletons. Sample: peripheral blood, taken on day 0 of AZD1222 vaccination. Source of these receptors: an adult in good health.

V gene TRBV21-1 combines with J gene TRBJ2-5; TRBD2, the D gene given by the table, was not confirmed from the DNA. TRBV21-1 is reported as a pseudogene. The CDR3 has 14 residues. The CDR3 sequence is CASSKGAGCETQYF. CDR3 sequence (DNA): TGTGCCAGCAGCAAGGGAGCGGGGTGTGAGACCCAGTACTTC.

The V call is TRBV7-9, the J call TRBJ2-1; the D gene is possibly TRBD1 (7 bases). The V gene's germline CDR1 is SEHNR and CDR2 FQNEAQ (reference sequence). The V end was cut by 3 bases, the J end by 5 bases, with 14 bases between. The CDR3 contains 15 residues. CDR3 nucleotides: TGTGCCAGCAGCTTTCAGGGGGGTTACGACAATGAGCAGTTCTTC. Its protein product is CASSFQGGYDNEQFF.

As concerns this clone: At one of its ends the junction is not consistent with the germline gene, which may arise from a read error. The gene calls are TRBV6-8 and TRBJ1-2; the D gene is possibly TRBD1 (6 bases). Germline assignment: CDR1 MNHGY and CDR2 SAAAGT. The CDR3 contains 13 residues. The CDR3 region has the DNA TGTGCCAGCAGCTCGACAGGAGATGGAGAGGCTTACTTC. It codes for CASSSTGDGEAYF.

This chain connects TRBV27 to TRBJ2-2; a possible D gene is TRBD1 (6 bases). Between the trimmed V and J ends, which lost 2 bases and 5 bases, there was a span of 12 bases. Germline CDR1 is MNHEY and CDR2 is SMNVEV (reference sequence). This CDR3 has 15 amino acids. The CDR3 region is CASSLLAGVTGELFF. In DNA, the CDR3 is TGTGCCAGCAGTTTACTGGCAGGGGTGACCGGGGAGCTGTTTTTT.

This sequence joins TRBV5-4 and TRBJ2-1, with 7 positions matching TRBD2. Germline CDR1 reads SGHNT; CDR2 reads YYREEE (reference sequence). V gave up 0 bases and J gave up 7 bases; unmatched junction bases: 10. CDR3 size: 16 residues. The CDR3 spells CASSLGLAASWNEQFF. In DNA form, the CDR3 reads TGTGCCAGCAGCTTGGGCCTAGCGGCTAGTTGGAATGAGCAGTTCTTC.

The genes are TRBV28 and TRBJ2-5; D is uncertain. The germline V gene has CDR1 MDHEN and CDR2 SYDVKM. This CDR3 has 11 residues. With 4 bases removed from V and 5 bases from J, the gap between germline ends came to 5 bases. CDR3 sequence (DNA): TGTGCCAGCAGTTATGACGAGACCCAGTACTTC. It translates to CASSYDETQYF.

As for this clone: The junction differs from germline at one of its ends, possibly a read error. The rearrangement joins TRBV6-1 to TRBJ1-1; no definite D call. Germline V gene lookup returns CDR1 MNHNS and CDR2 SASEGT. This CDR3 is 13 amino acids long. The CDR3 loop reads CASREDRYTEAFF. The CDR3 nucleotides are TGTGCCAGCAGGGAAGATCGGTACACTGAAGCTTTCTTT.

The chain joins TRBV2 to TRBJ1-5; D remains unclear. V lost 1 base and J lost 5, with 12 bases in between. In germline, CDR1 is SNHLY, CDR2 FYNNEI. The CDR3 sequence is 15 residues long. The CDR3 is CASSEGLLTYQPQHF. Here the CDR3 DNA reads TGTGCCAGCAGTGAAGGTCTGCTGACCTATCAGCCCCAGCATTTT.

This clone was counted once. This chain connects TRBV29-1 to TRBJ1-1; TRBD1 aligns across 7 bases. The germline V gene encodes CDR1 SQVTM and CDR2 ANQGSEA. The CDR3 covers 11 residues. Losses at the gene ends were 7 bases for V and 4 bases for J; bases not matched to a gene: 3. The CDR3 protein is CSAGDSTEAFF. The CDR3 DNA sequence: TGCAGCGCTGGGGACAGCACTGAAGCTTTCTTT.

This chain connects TRBV6-2 or TRBV6-3 to TRBJ1-1, with TRBD1 matching 8 bases. Germline values: CDR1 MNHEY, CDR2 SVGEGT. The CDR3 sequence is 15 residues long. V lost 4 bases and J lost 3; bases outside the gene matches: 7. This chain's CDR3 is CASSSWTGIYTEAFF. DNA of the CDR3: TGTGCCAGCAGTTCCTGGACAGGGATCTACACTGAAGCTTTCTTT.

The genes are TRBV27 and TRBJ2-1; maybe TRBD2 (6 bases). CDR1 is MNHEY and CDR2 is SMNVEV in the germline V gene (reference sequence). This CDR3 is built from 13 residues. V was clipped by 3 bases and J by 7 bases, with 10 bases between them. This chain's CDR3 is CASSLEGWNEQFF. Here the CDR3 DNA reads TGTGCCAGCAGTTTGGAGGGTTGGAATGAGCAGTTCTTC.

This rearrangement joins TRBV5-1 to TRBJ2-7, with a possible D match to TRBD2 (5 bases). The V and J ends lost 2 bases and 2 bases respectively, with 11 bases between them. The germline V gene encodes CDR1 SGHRS and CDR2 YFSETQ. The CDR3 runs 14 residues. The CDR3 region is CASSFTSGAYEQYF. The CDR3 DNA reads as TGCGCCAGCAGCTTCACTAGTGGTGCCTACGAGCAGTACTTC.

DNA for the CDR3: TGTGCCAGTGGGGGGGGAAACTATGGCTACACCTTC. The encoded protein is CASGGGNYGYTF. This sequence joins TRBV6-5 and TRBJ1-2; D perhaps matches TRBD1 (5 bases). CDR1 is MNHEY, CDR2 SVGAGI, per germline. The CDR3 consists of 12 residues. V lost 9 bases and J 2 bases, leaving 10 bases between the germline ends.

The genes are TRBV6-1 and TRBJ2-7; D possibly corresponds to TRBD1 (6 bases). Trimming cost V 1 base and J 0 bases, with 10 bases left between them. CDR3 length: 15 residues. Germline V gives CDR1 MNHNS, CDR2 SASEGT. The CDR3 DNA is TGTGCCAGCAGTGAAGGACAGGCCCCCTCCTACGAGCAGTACTTC. Translation: CASSEGQAPSYEQYF.

CDR3 DNA: TGTGCCAGCAGCGGGACTAGCGGGGGGCACCGGGATACGCAGTATTTT. This translates into CASSGTSGGHRDTQYF. The chain employs TRBV27 and TRBJ2-3, with 15 bases lining up with TRBD2. The CDR3 totals 16 residues. J gave up 6 bases and V 6 bases, and 7 bases lay outside the gene matches. The V gene's germline CDR1 is MNHEY and CDR2 SMNVEV (reference sequence).

The rearrangement links TRBV6-2 or TRBV6-3 to TRBJ1-1; D gene unclear. V gave up 2 bases and J gave up 1 base, with 14 bases separating them. The CDR3 runs 16 residues. Germline values: CDR1 MNHEY, CDR2 SVGEGT. The CDR3 sequence is CASSYGLTATNTEAFF. The CDR3 DNA is TGTGCCAGCAGTTACGGTCTCACAGCGACGAACACTGAAGCTTTCTTT.

The chain recombines TRBV2 with TRBJ2-2; D ambiguous. V lost 8 bases and J lost 0, with 10 bases in between. The CDR3 length is 14 residues. CDR1 and CDR2 (germline): SNHLY, FYNNEI. In nucleotides, the CDR3 is TGTGCCAGCGTCCGGCAGGCGAACACCGGGGAGCTGTTTTTT. As protein: CASVRQANTGELFF.

The rearrangement joins TRBV5-6 to TRBJ1-3; 7 nucleotides line up with TRBD1. Germline CDR1 SGHDT, CDR2 YYEEEE. J was trimmed by 3 bases and V by 4 bases; bases with no gene match: 10. The CDR3 is 16 residues long. CDR3 bases: TGTGCCAGCAGCCCGGACAGGCGGTCTATTGGAAACACCATATATTTT. Its protein product is CASSPDRRSIGNTIYF. The complete variable domain, with remaining parts taken from reference TRBV5-6 and TRBJ1-3, reads DAGVTQSPTHLIKTRGQQVTLRCSPKSGHDTVSWYQQALGQGPQFIFQYYEEEERQRGNFPDRFSGHQFPNYSSELNVNALLLGDSALYLCASSPDRRSIGNTIYFGEGSWLTVV.

The genes are TRBV7-6 and TRBJ2-1; no clear D. V was pared by 0 bases and J by 9 bases, with 3 bases between. CDR3 size: 11 residues. CDR1 is SGHVS, CDR2 FNYEAQ, per germline. In DNA form, the CDR3 reads TGTGCCAGCAGCTTAGCGAGTGAGCAGTTCTTC. This codes for CASSLASEQFF.

This chain links TRBV7-2 with TRBJ1-1; 7 nucleotides agree with TRBD1. The CDR3 covers 15 residues. With V trimmed by 5 bases and J by 0 bases, 6 bases remained unmatched. In germline, CDR1 is SGHTA, CDR2 FQGNSA. Written as DNA, the CDR3 is TGTGCCAGCAGCCCGAACAGGGGAATGAACACTGAAGCTTTCTTT. Translating gives CASSPNRGMNTEAFF.

The chain joins TRBV12-1 to TRBJ1-5; the DNA was not compared with TRBD1, the D call given in the table. TRBV12-1 is flagged as a pseudogene. The CDR3 contains 18 residues. The CDR3 DNA follows: TGTGCCAGCAGCTTCCCTGGACAGGGATCCCATAGCAATCAGCCCCAGCATTTT. This encodes CASSFPGQGSHSNQPQHF.

V is TRBV7-2 and J is TRBJ1-4; 8 positions agree with TRBD1. Per germline, CDR1 SGHTA and CDR2 FQGNSA. This CDR3 region has 16 residues. With V trimmed by 2 bases and J by 8 bases, 10 bases remained unmatched. The CDR3 is CASSLLGTGLGEKLFF. The CDR3 bases are TGTGCCAGCAGCTTATTAGGGACAGGACTAGGAGAAAAACTGTTTTTT. Together with reference TRBV7-2 and TRBJ1-4, the CDR3 gives the full variable domain: GAGVSQSPSNKVTEKGKDVELRCDPISGHTALYWYRQSLGQGLEFLIYFQGNSAPDKSGLPSDRFSAERTGGSVSTLTIQRTQQEDSAVYLCASSLLGTGLGEKLFFGSGTQLSVL.

This sequence joins TRBV13 and TRBJ1-6; D ambiguous. The CDR3 has 11 amino acids. Germline CDR1 is PRHDT and CDR2 is FYEKMQ (reference sequence). The germline V and J ends were trimmed by 2 bases and 7 bases, with 0 bases remaining between them. The DNA for the CDR3 is TGTGCCAGCAGCTTAAATTCACCCCTCCACTTT. Protein: CASSLNSPLHF.

The V and J genes are TRBV25-1 and TRBJ1-5, with a weak D call TRBD1 (5 bases). V was shortened by 5 bases and J by 3 bases, with 20 bases between the two germline ends. CDR1 and CDR2 from the germline V gene are MGHDK and SYGVNS. The CDR3 loop spans 17 amino acids. CDR3 residues: CASSPPGESLLNQPQHF. The CDR3 nucleotides read TGTGCCAGCAGTCCCCCGGGGGAGTCGCTTCTCAATCAGCCCCAGCATTTT.

This clone was seen a single time. Different DNA sequences within this sample yield the same CDR3. V usage is TRBV6-2 or TRBV6-3 and J usage is TRBJ1-1; the match to TRBD1 covers 8 bases. Per the germline V gene, CDR1 is MNHEY and CDR2 is SVGEGT. The CDR3 is made up of 15 amino acids. Germline trimming cut 2 bases from V and 1 base from J; bases unmatched to any gene: 3. DNA of the CDR3: TGTGCCAGCAGTTACCCAGGGACAGGGAACACTGAAGCTTTCTTT. This translates into CASSYPGTGNTEAFF.